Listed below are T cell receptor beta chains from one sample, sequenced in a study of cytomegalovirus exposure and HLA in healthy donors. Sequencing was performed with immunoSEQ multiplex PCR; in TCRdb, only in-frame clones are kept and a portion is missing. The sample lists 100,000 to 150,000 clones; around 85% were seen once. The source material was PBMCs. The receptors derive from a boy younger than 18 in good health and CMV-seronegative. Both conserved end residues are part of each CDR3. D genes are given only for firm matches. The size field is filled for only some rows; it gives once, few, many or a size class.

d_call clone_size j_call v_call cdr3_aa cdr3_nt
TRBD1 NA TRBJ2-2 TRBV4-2 CASSQEGQGLTGELFF TGTGCCAGCAGCCAAGAAGGACAGGGGCTTACCGGGGAGCTGTTTTTT
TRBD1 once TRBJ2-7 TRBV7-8 CASSPTGYYEQYF TGTGCCAGCAGCCCGACAGGGTACTACGAGCAGTACTTC
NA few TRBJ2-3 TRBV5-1 CASSLGADTQYF TGCGCCAGCAGCTTGGGAGCAGATACGCAGTATTTT
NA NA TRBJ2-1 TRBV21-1 CASSKNRQTCSYNEQFF TGTGCCAGCAGCAAAAACCGACAGACCTGCTCCTACAATGAGCAGTTCTTC
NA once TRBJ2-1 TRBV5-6 CASSLEGGARNYNEQFF TGTGCCAGCAGCTTGGAGGGTGGGGCACGAAACTACAATGAGCAGTTCTTC
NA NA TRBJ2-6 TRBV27 CATRGTGANVLTF TGTGCCACTCGGGGTACTGGGGCCAACGTCCTGACTTTC
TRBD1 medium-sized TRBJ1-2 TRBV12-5 CATGQGFGYTF TGTGCTACCGGACAGGGGTTTGGCTACACCTTC
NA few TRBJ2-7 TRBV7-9 CASSSQGSYEQYF TGTGCCAGCAGTTCCCAGGGCTCCTACGAGCAGTACTTC
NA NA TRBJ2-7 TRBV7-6 CASSPSRSYYEQYF TGTGCCAGCAGCCCTAGCCGCTCCTACTACGAGCAGTACTTC
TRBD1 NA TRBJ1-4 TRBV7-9 CASSTKGQGGEKLFF TGTGCCAGCAGCACAAAGGGACAGGGCGGGGAAAAACTGTTTTTT
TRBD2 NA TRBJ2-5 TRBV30 CAWSETSGSWEQYF TGTGCCTGGAGTGAGACTAGCGGGAGTTGGGAGCAGTACTTC
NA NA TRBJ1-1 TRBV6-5 CASRDGGRKAFF TGTGCCAGCAGAGACGGGGGACGGAAAGCTTTCTTT
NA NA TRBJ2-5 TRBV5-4 CASSSGRGTLQETQYF TGTGCCAGCTCTTCGGGCAGGGGGACTTTGCAAGAGACCCAGTACTTC
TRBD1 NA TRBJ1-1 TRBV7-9 CASSLRPGQGDPTEAFF TGTGCCAGCAGCCTTCGGCCTGGACAGGGCGACCCCACTGAAGCTTTCTTT
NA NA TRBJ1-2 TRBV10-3 CAISPDMRTNYGYPF TGTGCCATCAGTCCGGACATGCGGACCAACTATGGCTACCCCTTC
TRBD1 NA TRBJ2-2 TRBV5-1 CASSGNQRQGVVTGELFF TGCGCCAGCAGCGGAAACCAACGACAGGGCGTTGTCACCGGGGAGCTGTTTTTT
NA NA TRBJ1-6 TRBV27 CASSFEGSYNSPLHF TGTGCCAGCAGTTTCGAGGGTTCCTATAATTCACCCCTCCACTTT
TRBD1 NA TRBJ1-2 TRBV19 CASSSTGEGYGYTF TGTGCCAGTAGCTCGACAGGGGAGGGCTATGGCTACACCTTC
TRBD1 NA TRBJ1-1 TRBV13 CASSFRGANTEAFF TGTGCCAGCAGCTTCAGGGGGGCGAACACTGAAGCTTTCTTT
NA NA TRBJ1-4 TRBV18 CASSPIPHSLQELFF TGTGCCAGCTCACCAATACCCCACAGCCTTCAAGAACTGTTTTTT
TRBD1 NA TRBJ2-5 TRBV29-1 CSVDRSDRVSETQYF TGCAGCGTTGATAGGTCGGACAGGGTCTCAGAGACCCAGTACTTC
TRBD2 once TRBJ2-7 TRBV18 CASSPTLAGGSYEQYF TGTGCCAGCTCACCAACACTAGCGGGGGGATCCTACGAGCAGTACTTC
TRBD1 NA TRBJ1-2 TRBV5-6 CASSSGGARGYTF TGTGCCAGCAGCTCAGGGGGCGCAAGGGGCTACACCTTC
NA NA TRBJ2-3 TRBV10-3 CASSDGGTDTQYF TGTGCCTCTAGTGACGGGGGCACAGATACGCAGTATTTT
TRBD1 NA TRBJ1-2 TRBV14 CASRLQGRSYGYTF TGTGCCAGCAGGCTACAGGGGAGGAGCTATGGCTACACCTTC
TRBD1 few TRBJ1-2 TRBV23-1 CASSQSQGANYGYTF TGCGCCAGCAGTCAATCGCAGGGGGCTAACTATGGCTACACCTTC